A single sample is the source of the 5 T cell receptor beta chains below, sequenced in a study of T-cell memory formation after mild COVID-19. TCRdb fed the 5' RACE reads into MiXCR, producing one record per CDR3 protein. In the table there are approximately 270,000 distinct CDR3 sequences, roughly 16% of which are singletons. The sequencing sample was made of PBMCs or a T cell subset sorted from them (not recorded which). The receptors were sampled from a man aged 18 to 30 who had mild COVID-19 (a few samples of this study predate the infection). Cell type and time point are not known.

This clonotype was detected ten times or more. The V call is TRBV5-1, the J call TRBJ2-2; no firm D call. Between the trimmed V and J ends, which lost 0 bases and 5 bases, there was a span of 5 bases. The germline CDR1 and CDR2 sequences are SGHRS and YFSETQ. CDR3 length equals 13 residues. The CDR3 nucleotides read TGCGCCAGCAGCTTGGAAAGGACCGGGGAGCTGTTTTTT. It encodes CASSLERTGELFF.

This clonotype was detected only a few times. The V and J genes are TRBV7-2 and TRBJ1-2; D unclear. Trimming left V 5 bases short and J 7 bases short, with 20 bases between. The CDR3 loop spans 15 amino acids. CDR1 SGHTA and CDR2 FQGNSA come from the germline V gene. The CDR3 loop reads CASSAQRAHLGGYTF. CDR3 coding DNA: TGTGCCAGCAGCGCTCAACGGGCTCATCTTGGTGGCTACACCTTC.

The rearrangement uses TRBV29-1 and TRBJ2-3, with D maybe TRBD1 (5 bases). Germline V CDR1 and CDR2: SQVTM, ANQGSEA. CDR3 length: 15 amino acids. Trimming stripped 4 bases from V and 8 bases from J, with 22 bases between. The CDR3 loop is CSVVGQGEIFGTQYF. In DNA form, the CDR3 reads TGCAGCGTTGTCGGGCAGGGCGAAATTTTTGGTACGCAGTATTTT.

This clonotype qualifies as medium-sized. The chain uses TRBV4-3 and TRBJ2-5, with TRBD2 identical over 9 bases. Germline V gene lookup returns CDR1 LGHNA and CDR2 YSLEER. V lost 0 bases and J lost 1; bases outside the gene matches: 0. This CDR3 has 15 amino acids. CDR3 in amino acids: CASSQERGGQETQYF. CDR3 DNA: TGCGCCAGCAGCCAAGAGCGGGGGGGCCAAGAGACCCAGTACTTC.

Here the CDR3 reads CASSELGEGRSRTDTQYF. DNA of the CDR3: TGTGCCAGCAGTGAATTGGGGGAGGGAAGGTCGCGCACAGATACGCAGTATTTT. This chain links TRBV25-1 with TRBJ2-3, with TRBD2 matching over 7 bases. V shed 1 base, J shed 1 base, and the junction held 11 bases outside the gene matches. From germline, CDR1 is MGHDK and CDR2 SYGVNS. This CDR3 has 18 residues. The complete variable domain, with remaining parts taken from reference TRBV25-1 and TRBJ2-3, reads EADIYQTPRYLVIGTGKKITLECSQTMGHDKMYWYQQDPGMELHLIHYSYGVNSTEKGDLSSESTVSRIRTEHFPLTLESARPSHTSQYLCASSELGEGRSRTDTQYFGPGTRLTVL.